Listed below are T cell receptor beta chains from one sample, sequenced in a study of post-analysis software for immune sequencing data. TCRdb redid the calling of the PCR reads with MiXCR, one entry per CDR3 protein. The sample holds about 260,000 distinct CDR3 sequences, 30% to 45% seen once. The specimen was blood. Receptor source: a girl between 5 and 17 years old with multiple sclerosis. Each CDR3 is given with its conserved first and last residue. The order of the fields is V gene, CDR3 length, J gene, CDR3 protein.

TRBV27	14	TRBJ1-1	CASSPLELNTEAFF
TRBV6-6	18	TRBJ2-3	CASSFRMGASGGTDTQYF
TRBV7-2	18	TRBJ2-1	CASSLAFGASGNSDEQFF
TRBV19	15	TRBJ1-1	CASSLAGRRNSEAFF
TRBV9	17	TRBJ2-5	CASSVSGGQGGQETQYF
TRBV4-2	15	TRBJ2-2	CASSREGARLGELFF
TRBV6-6	15	TRBJ2-2	CASSYWDGNTGELFF
TRBV9	16	TRBJ2-5	CASSVGASVGQETQYF
TRBV27	14	TRBJ2-5	CASSYYRSQETQYF
TRBV6-5	11	TRBJ2-3	CASMQGDTQYF
TRBV19	17	TRBJ1-5	CASSIGRGPSQGQPQHF
TRBV10-3	12	TRBJ1-6	CAISVGNSPLHF
TRBV6-5	14	TRBJ2-1	CASSASGEYNEQFF
TRBV4-1	15	TRBJ1-1	CASSQGGLGDTEAFF
TRBV5-5	14	TRBJ1-1	CASSLEALNTEAFF
TRBV5-5	15	TRBJ1-1	CASSSGRWQGAEAFF